What follows are 18 T cell receptor beta chains derived from one specimen sequenced in a study of beta chain features in type 1 diabetes. Sequenced material consisted of expressed TCRB transcripts (all of the isolated RNA was reverse transcribed). The table came from immunoSEQ multiplex PCR; TCRdb's copy has only in-frame clones and leaves some out. In the table there are 430,000 or so clones, approximately 10% of which are singletons. Sequencing input: naive CD4+ T cells from blood. These receptors came from a woman aged 18-29 years in good health.

This sequence joins TRBV6-4 and TRBJ2-3; 8 bases fit TRBD2. J was trimmed by 5 bases and V by 3 bases; bases with no gene match: 13. The CDR3 loop spans 17 amino acids. From germline, CDR1 is MRHNA and CDR2 SNTAGT. CDR3 sequence (DNA): TGTGCCAGCAGTGAAGGGGCCGGCGGGGGGCAAAAAGATACGCAGTATTTT. It codes for CASSEGAGGGQKDTQYF.

This chain uses TRBV9 with TRBJ1-6; TRBD1 is a possible D gene (5 bases). CDR1 and CDR2 from the germline V gene are SGDLS and YYNGEE. The V gene lost 0 bases and the J gene lost 8 bases, with 18 bases spanning the gap. The CDR3 totals 17 residues. The CDR3 loop reads CASSVAGQGPTHSPLHF. CDR3 DNA sequence: TGTGCCAGCAGCGTAGCAGGGCAGGGACCCACTCATTCACCCCTCCACTTT. Looking up the rest from reference TRBV9 and TRBJ1-6 gives the full variable domain: DSGVTQTPKHLITATGQRVTLRCSPRSGDLSVYWYQQSLDQGLQFLIQYYNGEERAKGNILERFSAQQFPDLHSELNLSSLELGDSALYFCASSVAGQGPTHSPLHFGNGTRLTVT.

This clone was seen only a few times. DNA for the CDR3: TGTGCCAGCAGTTACAGACTAGCGGCACAAGAGACCCAGTACTTC. As protein: CASSYRLAAQETQYF. The chain links TRBV6-5 to TRBJ2-5; 9 bases line up with TRBD2. After removal of 2 bases from V and 2 bases from J, the junction contained 3 bases not matched to a gene. The CDR3 is 15 residues long. Germline CDR1 MNHEY, CDR2 SVGAGI.

This clone has a handful of counts. This sequence joins TRBV4-1 and TRBJ2-7; 10 bases are a match to TRBD1. The CDR3 is 16 residues long. CDR1 and CDR2 from the germline V gene are MGHRA and YSYEKL. J was trimmed by 2 bases and V by 1 base; bases with no gene match: 5. CDR3 sequence reads: CASSQVTGTGAYEQYV. The CDR3 region has the DNA TGCGCCAGCAGCCAAGTTACCGGGACAGGGGCCTACGAGCAGTACGTC.

This clone has more than one count but fewer than ten. V usage is TRBV11-1 and J usage is TRBJ2-5; maybe TRBD1 (5 bases). The germline V gene encodes CDR1 SGHAT and CDR2 FQDESV (reference sequence). The CDR3 has 13 residues. V lost 7 bases and J 3 bases, leaving 12 bases between the germline ends. The CDR3 DNA reads TGTGCCAGCACCTCTCTGACAGAAGAGACCCAGTACTTC. Residues: CASTSLTEETQYF.

This clone was picked up a small number of times. The gene calls are TRBV7-3 and TRBJ2-1, with D unresolved. This CDR3 is 12 amino acids long. V was pared by 1 base and J by 9 bases, with 7 bases between. Per the germline V gene, CDR1 is SGHTA and CDR2 is FQGTGA. The CDR3 region is CASSLSRGEQFF. DNA for the CDR3: TGTGCCAGCAGCTTAAGTCGCGGTGAGCAGTTCTTC.

This clone was counted a few times. The rearrangement links TRBV7-2 to TRBJ2-3; D gene uncertain. This CDR3 is 15 amino acids long. V shed 4 bases and J shed 0 bases, with 11 bases lying between them. Germline V lookup: CDR1 SGHTA, CDR2 FQGNSA. DNA for the CDR3: TGTGCCAGCAGCTCCCGTACACTTAGCACAGATACGCAGTATTTT. Translation: CASSSRTLSTDTQYF. Filled out from reference TRBV7-2 and TRBJ2-3, the complete variable domain reads GAGVSQSPSNKVTEKGKDVELRCDPISGHTALYWYRQSLGQGLEFLIYFQGNSAPDKSGLPSDRFSAERTGGSVSTLTIQRTQQEDSAVYLCASSSRTLSTDTQYFGPGTRLTVL.

The chain carries TRBV9 and TRBJ2-2; TRBD1 agrees at 10 bases. Looked up from germline, CDR1 is SGDLS and CDR2 is YYNGEE. The J segment lost 6 bases and the V segment lost 4 bases, leaving 12 bases of the junction unmatched. The CDR3 totals 17 residues. CDR3 nucleotides: TGTGCCAGCAGCTTCACCGGGACAGGGGTGAGCGCCGGGGAGCTGTTTTTT. Translated, it gives CASSFTGTGVSAGELFF.

This clone appeared a few times. The chain recombines TRBV27 with TRBJ1-2, with TRBD1 matching 7 bases. With V trimmed by 5 bases and J by 4 bases, 10 bases remained unmatched. CDR3 length: 15 amino acids. The germline V gene has CDR1 MNHEY and CDR2 SMNVEV (reference sequence). CDR3 nucleotides: TGTGCCAGCAGTCCATCCGGGACAGTTATCTATGGCTACACCTTC. Translating it yields CASSPSGTVIYGYTF.

There are a few counts of this clone. V usage is TRBV9 and J usage is TRBJ2-1; 10 bases fit TRBD2. CDR1 is SGDLS and CDR2 is YYNGEE in the germline V gene. CDR3 length: 18 amino acids. The J segment lost 3 bases and the V segment lost 0 bases, leaving 9 bases of the junction unmatched. CDR3 amino acids: CASSVGSVAGGNYNEQFF. As DNA, the CDR3 is TGTGCCAGCAGCGTAGGTTCGGTAGCGGGGGGCAACTACAATGAGCAGTTCTTC.

This clone was detected many times. The chain combines TRBV13 with TRBJ2-1; the D is unclear. This CDR3 is built from 12 residues. The ends were cut back, 5 bases at V and 2 bases at J, with 4 bases in the middle. Germline-derived CDR1 and CDR2 are PRHDT and FYEKMQ (reference sequence). The CDR3 loop is CASSRTYNEQFF. The DNA of the CDR3 is TGTGCCAGCAGCCGAACCTACAATGAGCAGTTCTTC.

This rearrangement joins TRBV4-3 to TRBJ2-5; 10 positions agree with TRBD2. J gave up 7 bases and V 4 bases, and 6 bases lay outside the gene matches. CDR1 LGHNA and CDR2 YSLEER come from the germline V gene. CDR3 length: 14 amino acids. The CDR3 loop is CASSPRTSGATQYF. CDR3 bases: TGCGCCAGCAGCCCGAGGACTAGCGGTGCGACCCAGTACTTC.

The rearrangement joins TRBV2 to TRBJ2-3; D may be TRBD2 (6 bases). Trimming stripped 11 bases from V and 0 bases from J, with 15 bases between. The CDR3 consists of 14 residues. Germline V CDR1 and CDR2: SNHLY, FYNNEI. The CDR3 spells CAQSGLTSTDTQYF. In nucleotides, the CDR3 is TGTGCCCAGTCGGGACTTACTAGCACAGATACGCAGTATTTT. The full variable domain, rest sourced from reference TRBV2 and TRBJ2-3, is EPEVTQTPSHQVTQMGQEVILRCVPISNHLYFYWYRQILGQKVEFLVSFYNNEISEKSEIFDDQFSVERPDGSNFTLKIRSTKLEDSAMYFCAQSGLTSTDTQYFGPGTRLTVL.

The J gene is TRBJ2-3, the V gene TRBV30; 8 positions agree with TRBD2. The CDR3 totals 15 residues. The V gene's germline CDR1 is GTSNPN and CDR2 SVGIG (reference sequence). Unmatched junction bases numbered 4, after V lost 2 bases and J lost 0 bases. As DNA, the CDR3 is TGTGCCTGGAGTCGGGAGGGGTTCAGCACAGATACGCAGTATTTT. Encoded protein: CAWSREGFSTDTQYF.

This clone was seen only a few times. This chain joins TRBV4-1 and TRBJ1-2; a weak D match, TRBD1 (5 bases). This CDR3 comprises 14 residues. Germline-derived CDR1 and CDR2 are MGHRA and YSYEKL. V was shortened by 4 bases and J by 6 bases, with 15 bases between the two germline ends. The CDR3 nucleotides read TGCGCCAGCAGCCGCACTCCGGTCAGGGATGGCTACACCTTC. It codes for CASSRTPVRDGYTF.

This clone was counted only a few times. The rearrangement joins TRBV27 to TRBJ1-6, with a weak D call TRBD1 (6 bases). Trimming shortened V by 4 bases and J by 7 bases, and 8 bases separated the two germline ends. Germline CDR1 MNHEY, CDR2 SMNVEV (reference sequence). The CDR3 has 13 residues. CDR3 protein: CASSYRVNSPLHF. CDR3 nucleotide sequence: TGTGCCAGCAGTTACAGGGTGAATTCACCCCTCCACTTT.

This clone has more than one count but fewer than ten. The chain carries TRBV30 and TRBJ2-2; 8 bases align to TRBD2. Trimming took 5 bases from V and 4 from J; bases not matched to a gene: 3. The CDR3 spans 13 residues. CDR1 is GTSNPN, CDR2 SVGIG, per germline (reference sequence). The CDR3 sequence is CAWRTSGTGELFF. The CDR3 nucleotides read TGTGCCTGGCGAACTAGCGGCACCGGGGAGCTGTTTTTT.

This clone was picked up a small number of times. The chain couples TRBV18 to TRBJ2-2; the D is unclear. Germline CDR1 KGHSH, CDR2 LQKENI. Between the trimmed V and J ends, which lost 3 bases and 4 bases, there was a span of 6 bases. The CDR3 has 13 amino acids. In DNA, the CDR3 is TGTGCCAGCTCACCGCCAAGCACCGGGGAGCTGTTTTTT. Its translation: CASSPPSTGELFF.